This T cell receptor (beta chain) came from a study of a mutant IDH1 vaccine in newly diagnosed glioma. The wider study: Patients began vaccination 4-6 weeks after radiotherapy alone, or with temozolomide cycles. Males made up around 62% and females about 40% of treated patients, whose mean age was around 40 years. Findings and limits, study-wide: Changes to the top peripheral T cell clonotypes appeared unrelated to pseudoprogression.

V was cut by 4 bases and J by 1 base, with 12 bases left in between. Germline CDR1 is MGHRA and CDR2 is YSYEKL. This CDR3 is built from 15 residues. Sequenced by immunoSEQ multiplex PCR; TCRdb stores in-frame clones only, minus some. The table lists tens of thousands of clones, approximately 64% of them singletons. Comment on this clone: Its antigen is as yet unknown.

The time point was: week 47, end of study. A single vaccine dose contained 300 ug of mutant IDH1 20-mer peptide, and topical imiquimod was used with it. The rearrangement joins TRBV4-1 to TRBJ2-3; no definite D call. The sequence derives from a man aged 35 to 55 with glioma. Some clones in this sample may be carry-over from other donors' samples. The source was peripheral blood mononuclear cells (PBMCs), collected from a glioma patient whose treatment included an IDH1 peptide vaccine. Written as DNA, the CDR3 is TGCGCCAGCAGCCTAAACCTAATCGGCACAGATACGCAGTATTTT. Its translation: CASSLNLIGTDTQYF.